The source of this TCR beta chain is a study of vaccination and CD4 T cells after COVID-19. Study in general: Each post-COVID sample was drawn after diagnosis, and the median interval was roughly 100 days (range 35 to 161). The study collected post-vaccine samples a median around 66 days after dose two, with a range of 14 to 241.

V was clipped by 6 bases and J by 2 bases; unmatched bases: 6. Germline loops: CDR1 DFQATT, CDR2 SNEGSKA (reference sequence). The CDR3 runs 16 residues. Points from the study as a whole: Researchers report that 304 of 307 vaccine-specific clones in convalescent patients proved spike mono-reactive.

For this clonotype: The antigen remains unidentified.

Cultured CD4+ T cell DNA was sequenced using the Oncomine TCR Beta short-read assay. TCRdb fed the PCR reads into MiXCR, producing one record per CDR3 protein. The sample carries roughly 16,000 distinct CDR3 sequences, 50% recorded once. As to treatment: 10-day PBMC culture with coronavirus spike peptide pools or control peptides (ViraFEST assay). The V and J genes are TRBV20-1 and TRBJ2-1; 14 bases are a match to TRBD2. Sequencing was done on a sample of CD4+ T cells from blood, cultured in vitro. This receptor was taken from a human donor who had recovered from COVID-19. CDR3 DNA: TGCAGTGCGGATGGGACTAGCGGGAGAACCTACAATGAGCAGTTCTTC. Protein: CSADGTSGRTYNEQFF.